This record covers a single T cell receptor (beta chain). This sample was included in a study of blood T cell repertoires in COVID-19. CDR3 length equals 17 residues. Per germline, CDR1 SGHRS and CDR2 YFSETQ. Trimming cost V 4 bases and J 0 bases; bases outside gene matches: 9. The table came from immunoSEQ multiplex PCR; TCRdb's copy has only in-frame clones and leaves some out. The sample consists of approximately 80,000 clones, 88% of them appearing once. The sequence came from a human donor in a cohort sampled during active COVID-19. This chain joins TRBV5-1 and TRBJ2-2, with 7 bases aligning to TRBD1. The sequencing sample was made of peripheral blood. This chain's CDR3 is CASSTRGTEPNTGELFF. Written as DNA, the CDR3 is TGCGCCAGCAGCACCCGAGGGACAGAACCGAACACCGGGGAGCTGTTTTTT.